This T cell receptor (beta chain) was recorded in a study of cytomegalovirus exposure and HLA in healthy donors. Amplification used 60 Vbeta primers and 13 Jbeta primers. Profiled with immunoSEQ multiplex PCR; TCRdb holds only in-frame clones, not every one. The sample spans around 130,000 clones; the ten largest clones claim 2%. The CDR3 runs to 15 residues. Trimming removed 2 bases at V and 0 bases at J, with 11 bases between. Germline-derived CDR1 and CDR2 are SGDLS and YYNGEE. This chain connects TRBV9 to TRBJ1-2; maybe TRBD1 (5 bases). Source material: PBMCs. The receptor's source is a woman aged 60-70 years in good health and CMV-seronegative. Here the CDR3 reads CASSVWGEANYGYTF. For the CDR3, the DNA is TGTGCCAGCAGCGTGTGGGGGGAAGCTAACTATGGCTACACCTTC.